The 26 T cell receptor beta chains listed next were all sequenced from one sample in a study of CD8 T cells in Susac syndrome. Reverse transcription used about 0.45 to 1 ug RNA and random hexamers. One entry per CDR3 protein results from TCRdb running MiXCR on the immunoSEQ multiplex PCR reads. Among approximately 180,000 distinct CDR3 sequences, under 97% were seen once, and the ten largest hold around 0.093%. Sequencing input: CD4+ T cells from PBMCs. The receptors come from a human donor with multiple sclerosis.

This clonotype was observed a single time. The CDR3 spells CAWTAGGAIAGELFF. In nucleotides, the CDR3 is TGTGCCTGGACCGCCGGGGGGGCCATCGCCGGGGAGCTGTTTTTT. The J gene is TRBJ2-2, the V gene TRBV30, with 8 bases lining up with TRBD2. This CDR3 region has 15 residues. After removal of 4 bases from V and 6 bases from J, the junction contained 10 bases not matched to a gene. CDR1 GTSNPN and CDR2 SVGIG come from the germline V gene (reference sequence).

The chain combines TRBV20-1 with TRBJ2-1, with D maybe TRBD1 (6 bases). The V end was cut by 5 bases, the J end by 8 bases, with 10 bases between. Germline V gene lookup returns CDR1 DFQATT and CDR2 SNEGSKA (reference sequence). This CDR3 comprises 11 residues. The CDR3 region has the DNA TGCAGTGCTGGCAGGGGTGATGAGCAGTTCTTC. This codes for CSAGRGDEQFF.

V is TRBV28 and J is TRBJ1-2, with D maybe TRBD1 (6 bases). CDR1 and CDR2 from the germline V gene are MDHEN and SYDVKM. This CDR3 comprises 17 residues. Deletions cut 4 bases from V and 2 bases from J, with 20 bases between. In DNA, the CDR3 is TGTGCCAGCAGTTCCCCCGGGGGCCTAGTCCGGAACTATGGCTACACCTTC. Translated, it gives CASSSPGGLVRNYGYTF.

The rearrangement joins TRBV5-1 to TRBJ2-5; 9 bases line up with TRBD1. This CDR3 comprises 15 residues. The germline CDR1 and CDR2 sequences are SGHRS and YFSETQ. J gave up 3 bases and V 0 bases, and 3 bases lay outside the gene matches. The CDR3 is CASSLGDRDEETQYF. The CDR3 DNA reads TGCGCCAGCAGCTTGGGGGACAGGGATGAAGAGACCCAGTACTTC.

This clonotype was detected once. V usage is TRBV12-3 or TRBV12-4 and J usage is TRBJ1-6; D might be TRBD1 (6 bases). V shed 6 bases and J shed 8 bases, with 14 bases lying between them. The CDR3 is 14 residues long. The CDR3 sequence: CASSLGAEYSPLHF. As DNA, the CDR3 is TGTGCCAGCAGCTTGGGGGCTGAATATTCACCCCTCCACTTT.

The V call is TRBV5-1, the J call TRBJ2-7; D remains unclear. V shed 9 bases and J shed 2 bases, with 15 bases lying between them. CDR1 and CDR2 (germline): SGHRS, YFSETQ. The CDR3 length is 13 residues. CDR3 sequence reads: CATKTRAPYEQYF. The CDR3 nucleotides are TGCGCCACCAAGACCCGAGCCCCCTACGAGCAGTACTTC.

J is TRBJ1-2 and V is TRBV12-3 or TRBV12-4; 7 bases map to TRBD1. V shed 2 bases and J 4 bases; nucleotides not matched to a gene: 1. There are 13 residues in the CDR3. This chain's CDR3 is CASSLQGGYGYTF. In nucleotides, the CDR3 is TGTGCCAGCAGTTTACAGGGGGGCTATGGCTACACCTTC.

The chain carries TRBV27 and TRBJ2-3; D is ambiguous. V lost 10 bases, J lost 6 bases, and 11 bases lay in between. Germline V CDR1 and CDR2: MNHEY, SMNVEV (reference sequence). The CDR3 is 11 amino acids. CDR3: CATSQADTQYF. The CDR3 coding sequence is TGTGCCACCTCCCAGGCCGATACGCAGTATTTT.

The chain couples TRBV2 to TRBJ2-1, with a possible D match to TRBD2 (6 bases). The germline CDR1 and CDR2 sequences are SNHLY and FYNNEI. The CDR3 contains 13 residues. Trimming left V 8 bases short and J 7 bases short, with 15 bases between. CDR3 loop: CASSGDSRNEQFF. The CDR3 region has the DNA TGTGCCAGCTCCGGGGACTCCAGAAATGAGCAGTTCTTC.

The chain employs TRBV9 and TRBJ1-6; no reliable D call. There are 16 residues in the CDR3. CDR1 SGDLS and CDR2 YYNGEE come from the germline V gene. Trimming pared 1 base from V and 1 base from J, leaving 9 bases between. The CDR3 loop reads CASSVSSGSYNSPLHF. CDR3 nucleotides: TGTGCCAGCAGCGTAAGTTCCGGGTCCTATAATTCACCCCTCCACTTT.

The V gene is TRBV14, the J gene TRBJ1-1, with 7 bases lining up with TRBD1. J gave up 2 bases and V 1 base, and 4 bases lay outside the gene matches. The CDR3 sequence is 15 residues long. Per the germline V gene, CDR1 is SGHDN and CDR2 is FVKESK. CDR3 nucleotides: TGTGCCAGCAGCCAAGGGAGGGGGCACAACACTGAAGCTTTCTTT. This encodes CASSQGRGHNTEAFF.

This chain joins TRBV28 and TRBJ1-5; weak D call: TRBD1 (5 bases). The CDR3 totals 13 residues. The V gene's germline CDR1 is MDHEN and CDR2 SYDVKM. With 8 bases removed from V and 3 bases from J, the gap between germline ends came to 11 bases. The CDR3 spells CASFNRYNQPQHF. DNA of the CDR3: TGTGCCAGCTTCAACAGGTACAATCAGCCCCAGCATTTT.

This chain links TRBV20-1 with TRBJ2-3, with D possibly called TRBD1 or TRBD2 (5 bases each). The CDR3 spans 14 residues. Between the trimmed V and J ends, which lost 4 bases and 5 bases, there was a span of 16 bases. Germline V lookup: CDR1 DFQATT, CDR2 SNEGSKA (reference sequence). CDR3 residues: CSATQDWGKDTQYF. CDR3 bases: TGCAGTGCTACACAGGACTGGGGCAAAGATACGCAGTATTTT.

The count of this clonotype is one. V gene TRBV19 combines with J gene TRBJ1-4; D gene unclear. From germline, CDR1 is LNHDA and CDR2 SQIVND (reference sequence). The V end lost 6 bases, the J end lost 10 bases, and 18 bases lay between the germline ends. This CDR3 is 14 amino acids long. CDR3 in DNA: TGTGCCAGTAGGGCCGACCCAATGGGAAGAAAACTGTTTTTT. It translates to CASRADPMGRKLFF.

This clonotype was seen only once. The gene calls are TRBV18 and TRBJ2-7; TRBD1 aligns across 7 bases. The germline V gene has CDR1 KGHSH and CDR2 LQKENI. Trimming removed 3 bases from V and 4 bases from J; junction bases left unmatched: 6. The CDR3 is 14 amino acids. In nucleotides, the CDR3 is TGTGCCAGCTCACCGAAGACAGGGAAATACGAGCAGTACTTC. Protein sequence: CASSPKTGKYEQYF.

The CDR3 protein is CASSLAGGGPGYTF. CDR3 nucleotide sequence: TGTGCCAGCAGCTTAGCGGGAGGAGGACCGGGCTACACCTTC. The genes are TRBV7-6 and TRBJ1-2; D unresolved. V was cut by 0 bases and J by 8 bases, with 13 bases left in between. The germline V gene encodes CDR1 SGHVS and CDR2 FNYEAQ. This CDR3 spans 14 amino acids.

This chain's CDR3 is CASSELVLSAGAFF. The CDR3 coding sequence is TGTGCCAGCAGTGAATTAGTTCTGTCGGCTGGAGCTTTCTTT. This chain connects TRBV2 to TRBJ1-1, with no clear D. CDR1 and CDR2 from the germline V gene are SNHLY and FYNNEI. V was trimmed by 2 bases and J by 10 bases, leaving 17 bases between them. This CDR3 spans 14 amino acids. The entire variable domain, with the rest obtained from reference TRBV2 and TRBJ1-1, is as follows: EPEVTQTPSHQVTQMGQEVILRCVPISNHLYFYWYRQILGQKVEFLVSFYNNEISEKSEIFDDQFSVERPDGSNFTLKIRSTKLEDSAMYFCASSELVLSAGAFFGQGTRLTVV.

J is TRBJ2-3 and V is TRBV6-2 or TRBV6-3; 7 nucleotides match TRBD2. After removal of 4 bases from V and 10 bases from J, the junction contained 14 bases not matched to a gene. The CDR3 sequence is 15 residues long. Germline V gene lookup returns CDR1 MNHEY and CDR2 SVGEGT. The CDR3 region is CASSFFPGLPRPQYF. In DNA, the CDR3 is TGTGCCAGCAGTTTCTTTCCGGGACTACCGAGACCGCAGTATTTT.

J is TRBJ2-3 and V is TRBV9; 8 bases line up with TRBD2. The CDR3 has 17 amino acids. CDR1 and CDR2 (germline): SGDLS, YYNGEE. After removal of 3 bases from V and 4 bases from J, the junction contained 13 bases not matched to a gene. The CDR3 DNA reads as TGTGCCAGCAGCGCCACAAGGACTAGCAGGGTGGCAGATACGCAGTATTTT. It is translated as CASSATRTSRVADTQYF. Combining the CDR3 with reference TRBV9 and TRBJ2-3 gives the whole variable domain DSGVTQTPKHLITATGQRVTLRCSPRSGDLSVYWYQQSLDQGLQFLIQYYNGEERAKGNILERFSAQQFPDLHSELNLSSLELGDSALYFCASSATRTSRVADTQYFGPGTRLTVL.

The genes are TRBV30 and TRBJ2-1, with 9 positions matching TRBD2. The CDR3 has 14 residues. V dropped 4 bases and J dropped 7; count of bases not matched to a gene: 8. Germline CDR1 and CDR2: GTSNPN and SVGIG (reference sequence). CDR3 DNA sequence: TGTGCCTGGACCCAGGGACTAGCTACGAATGAGCAGTTCTTC. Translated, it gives CAWTQGLATNEQFF.

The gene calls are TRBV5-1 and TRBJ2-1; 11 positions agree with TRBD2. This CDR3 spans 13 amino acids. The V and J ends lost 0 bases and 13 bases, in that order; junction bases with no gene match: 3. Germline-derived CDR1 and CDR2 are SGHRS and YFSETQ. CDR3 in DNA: TGCGCCAGCAGCTTGGAGACTAGCGGGGACCAGTTCTTC. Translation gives CASSLETSGDQFF.

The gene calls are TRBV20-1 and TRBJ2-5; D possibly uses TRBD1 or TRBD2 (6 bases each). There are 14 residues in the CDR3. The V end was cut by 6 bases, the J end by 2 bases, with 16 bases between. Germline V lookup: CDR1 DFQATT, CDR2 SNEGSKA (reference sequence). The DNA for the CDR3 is TGCAGTGCCCCAATGAGGGGGGTTCAAGAGACCCAGTACTTC. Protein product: CSAPMRGVQETQYF.

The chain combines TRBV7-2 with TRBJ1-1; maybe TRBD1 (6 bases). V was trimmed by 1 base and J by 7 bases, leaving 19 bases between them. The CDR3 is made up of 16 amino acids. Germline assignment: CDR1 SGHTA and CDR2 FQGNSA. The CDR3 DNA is TGTGCCAGCAGCTTAGGGGCTCGGACAGATGAGGGTGAAGCTTTCTTT. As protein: CASSLGARTDEGEAFF.

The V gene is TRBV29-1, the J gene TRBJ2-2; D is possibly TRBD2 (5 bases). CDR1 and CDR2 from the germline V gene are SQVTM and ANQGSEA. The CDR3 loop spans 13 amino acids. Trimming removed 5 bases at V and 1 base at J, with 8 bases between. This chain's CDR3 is CSVSSGNTGELFF. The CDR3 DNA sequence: TGCAGCGTTTCCAGCGGGAACACCGGGGAGCTGTTTTTT.

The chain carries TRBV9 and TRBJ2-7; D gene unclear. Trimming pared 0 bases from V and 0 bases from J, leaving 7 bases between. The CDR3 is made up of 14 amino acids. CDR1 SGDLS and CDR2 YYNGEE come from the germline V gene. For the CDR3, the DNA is TGTGCCAGCAGCGTAGCGGCTAGCTCCTACGAGCAGTACTTC. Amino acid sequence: CASSVAASSYEQYF.

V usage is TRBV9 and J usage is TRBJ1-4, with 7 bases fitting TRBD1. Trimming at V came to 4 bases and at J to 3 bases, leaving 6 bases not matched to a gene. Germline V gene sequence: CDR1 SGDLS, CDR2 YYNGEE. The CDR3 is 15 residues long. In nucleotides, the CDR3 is TGTGCCAGCAGCCCCCGACAGGGATCTAATGAAAAACTGTTTTTT. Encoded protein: CASSPRQGSNEKLFF.